A single sample is the source of the 2 T cell receptor beta chains below, sequenced in a study of T cells after yellow fever vaccination. TCRdb re-called the 5' RACE reads through MiXCR, storing one row per CDR3 protein. The sample lists 50,000 to 75,000 distinct CDR3 sequences, around 7% occurring once. Material: CD8+ T cells sorted from PBMCs, obtained on the day of the first yellow fever vaccination. The receptors were gathered from a man between 18 and 35 years old who received the YFV17D yellow fever vaccine.

At least ten counts were recorded for this clonotype. V is TRBV4-1 and J is TRBJ2-3, with TRBD1 as a possible D gene (5 bases). The CDR3 loop spans 14 amino acids. Germline V lookup: CDR1 MGHRA, CDR2 YSYEKL. With 2 bases removed from V and 1 base from J, the gap between germline ends came to 7 bases. The CDR3 loop reads CASSQFRGTDTQYF. DNA of the CDR3: TGCGCCAGCAGCCAATTCAGGGGCACAGATACGCAGTATTTT.

The sample holds many counts of this clonotype. The chain's CDR3 is CATTLGGVREQYF. The CDR3, as DNA: TGTGCCACCACCCTCGGAGGGGTGCGGGAGCAGTACTTC. The chain uses TRBV2 and TRBJ2-7; TRBD2 might be the D (6 bases). V was pared by 10 bases and J by 7 bases, with 20 bases between. Germline CDR1 and CDR2: SNHLY and FYNNEI. The CDR3 spans 13 residues.